The rows below give T cell receptor beta chains drawn from one sample of a study of T cells in localized non-small cell lung cancer. Here immunoSEQ multiplex PCR was the method, and the copy in TCRdb shows in-frame clones only, minus some. This sample has around 140,000 clones, with 89% found just once. The starting material was peripheral blood, obtained before any cancer treatment. Receptors originate from a female donor aged 60 or older with stage I lung adenocarcinoma. Both conserved end residues are part of each CDR3. A D gene is named only where the DNA matches it firmly. Clone size is given for some rows only: seen once, a few or many times, or a class if the clone is expanded.

V	J	size	D	CDR3	DNA
TRBV7-8	TRBJ2-7	-	TRBD1	CASSLAGTGGEQYF	TGTGCCAGCAGCTTAGCGGGGACAGGGGGCGAGCAGTACTTC
TRBV11-2	TRBJ2-4	-	-	CASSWSPGLPIQYF	TGTGCCAGCAGCTGGTCCCCGGGACTCCCCATTCAGTACTTC
TRBV27	TRBJ2-7	-	-	CASSLRVTYEQYF	TGTGCCAGCAGTTTGCGCGTGACCTACGAGCAGTACTTC
TRBV2	TRBJ2-3	-	-	CASILFGTDTQYF	TGTGCCAGCATCCTCTTCGGCACAGATACGCAGTATTTT
TRBV11-2	TRBJ2-5	-	-	CASTLRQGGVETQYF	TGTGCCAGCACCTTGAGGCAGGGCGGTGTGGAGACCCAGTACTTC
TRBV6-5	TRBJ1-1	-	-	CASKRVRETEAFF	TGTGCCAGCAAGAGGGTCCGGGAAACTGAAGCTTTCTTT
TRBV7-9	TRBJ1-1	-	-	CASSRDRPEAFF	TGTGCCAGCAGCCGGGACCGTCCCGAAGCTTTCTTT
TRBV7-2	TRBJ2-1	-	-	CASSRATSSYNEQFF	TGTGCCAGCAGCCGAGCGACCTCTTCCTACAATGAGCAGTTCTTC
TRBV12-5	TRBJ2-1	once	TRBD2	CASGTGQRGPFYNEQFF	TGTGCTAGTGGAACCGGCCAGCGGGGCCCTTTTTACAATGAGCAGTTCTTC
TRBV7-9	TRBJ2-3	-	-	CASARESDTQYF	TGTGCCAGCGCCCGAGAATCAGATACGCAGTATTTT
TRBV19	TRBJ2-1	-	-	CASAGRNEQFF	TGTGCCAGCGCGGGGCGCAATGAGCAGTTCTTC
TRBV5-4	TRBJ2-1	-	-	CASKDWNNEQFF	TGTGCCAGCAAAGACTGGAACAATGAGCAGTTCTTC
TRBV5-6	TRBJ1-1	-	TRBD1	CASSQGDKPLNTEAFF	TGTGCCAGCAGCCAGGGGGATAAGCCCCTGAACACTGAAGCTTTCTTT
TRBV5-1	TRBJ2-3	-	TRBD2	CASSLLAGEGDTQYF	TGCGCCAGCAGCTTGCTAGCGGGAGAAGGTGATACGCAGTATTTT
TRBV5-1	TRBJ2-2	once	TRBD2	CASSPAGGAGELFF	TGCGCCAGCAGCCCGGCCGGGGGGGCCGGGGAGCTGTTTTTT
TRBV6-1	TRBJ1-1	-	-	CASRDTTEAFF	TGTGCCAGCAGGGACACCACTGAAGCTTTCTTT
TRBV6-5	TRBJ2-1	-	TRBD2	CASSYLTGGWGEQFF	TGTGCCAGCAGTTATTTAACGGGAGGGTGGGGGGAGCAGTTCTTC
TRBV15	TRBJ1-1	-	-	CATSRDLGKGTEAFF	TGTGCCACCAGCAGAGATCTCGGTAAGGGGACTGAAGCTTTCTTT
TRBV10-1	TRBJ2-3	once	-	CASSADTDTQYF	TGCGCCAGCAGCGCTGACACAGATACGCAGTATTTT
TRBV6-5	TRBJ2-7	-	TRBD2	CASSYSLAGTSEQYF	TGTGCCAGCAGTTACTCACTAGCGGGGACCTCCGAGCAGTACTTC
TRBV7-6	TRBJ2-3	-	-	CASSLLADRTDTQYF	TGTGCCAGCAGCTTATTAGCGGACCGCACAGATACGCAGTATTTT
TRBV6-6	TRBJ2-7	-	-	CASSSIAYEQYF	TGTGCCAGCAGTTCTATTGCGTACGAGCAGTACTTC
TRBV30	TRBJ2-7	-	-	CAWSSPIKQYF	TGTGCCTGGAGTTCCCCTATCAAGCAGTACTTC
TRBV2	TRBJ1-2	-	-	CASSELKGIGYTF	TGTGCCAGCAGTGAATTGAAGGGGATTGGCTACACCTTC
TRBV18	TRBJ2-5	-	-	CASSLKPGVETQYF	TGTGCCAGCTCACTGAAACCGGGGGTCGAGACCCAGTACTTC
TRBV18	TRBJ2-7	once	-	CASSRTLYEQYF	TGTGCCAGCTCACGGACGCTATACGAGCAGTACTTC
TRBV2	TRBJ2-7	-	TRBD1	CASSQARAGGEQYF	TGTGCCAGCAGCCAAGCCAGAGCAGGGGGCGAGCAGTACTTC
TRBV6-5	TRBJ2-7	-	TRBD1	CASSADRVKWEQYF	TGTGCCAGCAGCGCGGACAGGGTAAAATGGGAGCAGTACTTC
TRBV5-4	TRBJ2-1	-	TRBD2	CASSLGSGGLTYNEQFF	TGTGCCAGCAGCTTGGGTAGCGGGGGGCTCACCTACAATGAGCAGTTCTTC
TRBV7-2	TRBJ2-2	-	TRBD2	CASSLGLAGVDGELFF	TGTGCCAGCAGCTTAGGACTAGCGGGAGTGGATGGGGAGCTGTTTTTT
TRBV2	TRBJ1-2	-	-	CASMQRLTLSGYTF	TGTGCCAGCATGCAAAGGTTGACTCTATCCGGCTACACCTTC
TRBV14	TRBJ1-1	-	-	CASSRTAPRTVNTEAFF	TGTGCCAGCAGCCGAACCGCCCCGAGGACGGTGAACACTGAAGCTTTCTTT
TRBV27	TRBJ2-5	-	-	CASSPGDLTSRGTQYF	TGTGCCAGCAGCCCCGGGGACTTGACCTCCCGGGGGACCCAGTACTTC
TRBV7-9	TRBJ1-4	-	TRBD1	CASSLKQSQGASGKLFF	TGTGCCAGCAGCTTAAAACAGTCACAGGGGGCGTCGGGGAAACTGTTTTTT
TRBV4-1	TRBJ2-2	-	TRBD2	CASSQDIAGVSGELFF	TGCGCCAGCAGCCAAGATATAGCGGGAGTATCCGGGGAGCTGTTTTTT
TRBV28	TRBJ1-1	-	TRBD1	CASRAGGHTEAFF	TGTGCCAGCAGAGCAGGGGGCCACACTGAAGCTTTCTTT
TRBV10-3	TRBJ1-2	-	-	CAIPNANLGDGYTF	TGTGCCATCCCCAACGCCAATCTCGGGGACGGCTACACCTTC
TRBV9	TRBJ2-7	-	-	CASSPTSMSAYEQYF	TGTGCCAGCAGCCCTACGTCCATGTCGGCCTACGAGCAGTACTTC
TRBV2	TRBJ2-1	-	TRBD2	CASKSRTSGYNEQFF	TGTGCCAGCAAATCCAGGACTAGCGGCTACAATGAGCAGTTCTTC
TRBV6-4	TRBJ1-1	-	TRBD1	CASSDALIGTGFTPAFF	TGTGCCAGCAGTGACGCCTTGATAGGGACAGGGTTCACCCCAGCTTTCTTT
TRBV19	TRBJ1-5	-	TRBD1	CASSRRQGASQPQHF	TGTGCCAGTAGTAGGCGACAGGGGGCTTCTCAGCCCCAGCATTTT
TRBV6-5	TRBJ2-1	-	-	CASSYSRFSEQFF	TGTGCCAGCAGTTACTCCCGGTTCTCTGAGCAGTTCTTC
TRBV5-6	TRBJ1-6	few	TRBD1	CASSTGQGRNNSPLHF	TGTGCCAGCAGCACTGGACAGGGAAGAAATAATTCACCCCTCCACTTT